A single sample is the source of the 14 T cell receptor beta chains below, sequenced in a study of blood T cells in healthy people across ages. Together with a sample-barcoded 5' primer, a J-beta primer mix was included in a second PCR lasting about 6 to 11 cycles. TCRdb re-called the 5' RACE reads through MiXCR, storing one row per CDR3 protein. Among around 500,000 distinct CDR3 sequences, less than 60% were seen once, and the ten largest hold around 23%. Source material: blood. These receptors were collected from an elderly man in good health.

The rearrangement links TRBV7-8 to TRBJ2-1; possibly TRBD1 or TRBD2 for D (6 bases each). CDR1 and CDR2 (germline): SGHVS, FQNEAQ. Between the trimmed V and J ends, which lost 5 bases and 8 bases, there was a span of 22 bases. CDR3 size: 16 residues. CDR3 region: CASSPVVLGGRYEQFF. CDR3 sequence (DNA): TGTGCCAGCAGCCCCGTGGTACTAGGGGGGAGGTATGAGCAGTTCTTC. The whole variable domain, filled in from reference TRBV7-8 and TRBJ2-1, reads GAGVSQSPRYKVAKRGQDVALRCDPISGHVSLFWYQQALGQGPEFLTYFQNEAQLDKSGLPSDRFFAERPEGSVSTLKIQRTQQEDSAVYLCASSPVVLGGRYEQFFGPGTRLTVL.

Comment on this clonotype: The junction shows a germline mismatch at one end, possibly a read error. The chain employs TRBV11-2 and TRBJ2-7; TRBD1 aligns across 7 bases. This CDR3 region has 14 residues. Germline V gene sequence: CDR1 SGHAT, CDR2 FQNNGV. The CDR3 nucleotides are TGTGCCAGCAGCATCCGGGACAGCTCCTACGAACAGTACTTC. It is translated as CASSIRDSSYEQYF.

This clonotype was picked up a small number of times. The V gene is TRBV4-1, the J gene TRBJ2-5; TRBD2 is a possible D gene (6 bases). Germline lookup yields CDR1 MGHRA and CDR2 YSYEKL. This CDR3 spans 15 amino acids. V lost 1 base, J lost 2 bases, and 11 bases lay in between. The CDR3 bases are TGCGCCAGCAGCCAAGTTGGGGACTGGCAAGAGACCCAGTACTTC. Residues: CASSQVGDWQETQYF.

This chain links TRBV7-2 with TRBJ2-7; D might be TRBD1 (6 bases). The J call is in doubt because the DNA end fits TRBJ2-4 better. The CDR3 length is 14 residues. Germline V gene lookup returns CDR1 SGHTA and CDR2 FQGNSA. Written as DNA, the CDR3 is TGTGCCAGCAGCGAGAGGACAGTTTCAAACATTCAGTACTTC. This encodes CASSERTVSNIQYF.

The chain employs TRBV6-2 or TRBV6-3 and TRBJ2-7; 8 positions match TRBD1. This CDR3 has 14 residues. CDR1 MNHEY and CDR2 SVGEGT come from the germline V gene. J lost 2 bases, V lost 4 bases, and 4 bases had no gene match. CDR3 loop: CASSFRTGTYEQYF. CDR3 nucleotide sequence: TGTGCCAGCAGTTTCCGGACAGGGACCTACGAGCAGTACTTC.

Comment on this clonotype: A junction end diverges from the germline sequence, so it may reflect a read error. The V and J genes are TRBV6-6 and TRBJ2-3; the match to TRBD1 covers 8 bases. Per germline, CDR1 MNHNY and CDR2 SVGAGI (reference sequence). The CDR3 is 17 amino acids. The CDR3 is CACSYPEQGVYSDTQYF. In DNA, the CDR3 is TGTGCCTGCAGTTACCCTGAACAGGGGGTTTATTCGGATACGCAGTATTTT.

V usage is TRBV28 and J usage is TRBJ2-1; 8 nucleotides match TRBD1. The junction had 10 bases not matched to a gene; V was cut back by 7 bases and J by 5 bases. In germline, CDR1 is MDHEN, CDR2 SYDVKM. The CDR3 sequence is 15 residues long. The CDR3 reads CASTLGQGVNNEQFF. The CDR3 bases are TGTGCCAGCACCCTAGGACAGGGAGTGAACAATGAGCAGTTCTTC.

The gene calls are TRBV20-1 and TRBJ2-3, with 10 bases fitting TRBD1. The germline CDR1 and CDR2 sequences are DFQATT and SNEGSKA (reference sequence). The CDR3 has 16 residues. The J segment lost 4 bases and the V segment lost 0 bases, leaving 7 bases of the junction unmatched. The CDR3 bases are TGCAGTGCTAGAGATCCTGGACAGGGGGATGCAGATACGCAGTATTTT. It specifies CSARDPGQGDADTQYF.

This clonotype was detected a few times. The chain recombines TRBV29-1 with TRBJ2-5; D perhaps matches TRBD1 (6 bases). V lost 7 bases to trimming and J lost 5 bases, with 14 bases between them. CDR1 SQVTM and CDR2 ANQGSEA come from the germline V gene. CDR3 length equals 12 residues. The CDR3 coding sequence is TGCAGCGCCTGGCAGGGGTCCGAGACCCAGTACTTC. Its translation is CSAWQGSETQYF. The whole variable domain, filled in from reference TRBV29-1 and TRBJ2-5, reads SAVISQKPSRDICQRGTSLTIQCQVDSQVTMMFWYRQQPGQSLTLIATANQGSEATYESGFVIDKFPISRPNLTFSTLTVSNMSPEDSSIYLCSAWQGSETQYFGPGTRLLVL.

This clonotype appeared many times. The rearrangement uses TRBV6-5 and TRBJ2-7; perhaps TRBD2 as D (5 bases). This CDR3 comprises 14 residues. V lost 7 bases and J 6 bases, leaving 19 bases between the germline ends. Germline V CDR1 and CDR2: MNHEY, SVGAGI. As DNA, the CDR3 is TGTGCCAGCACCCCGACGGGAAGCCCCTCCGAGCAGTACTTC. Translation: CASTPTGSPSEQYF.

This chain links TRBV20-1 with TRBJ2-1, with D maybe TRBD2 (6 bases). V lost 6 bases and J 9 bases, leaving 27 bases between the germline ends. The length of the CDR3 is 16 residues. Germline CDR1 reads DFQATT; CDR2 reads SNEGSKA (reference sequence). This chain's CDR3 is CSASPPASVVEGEQFF. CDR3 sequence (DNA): TGCAGTGCCTCCCCGCCAGCTAGCGTGGTCGAGGGTGAGCAGTTCTTC.

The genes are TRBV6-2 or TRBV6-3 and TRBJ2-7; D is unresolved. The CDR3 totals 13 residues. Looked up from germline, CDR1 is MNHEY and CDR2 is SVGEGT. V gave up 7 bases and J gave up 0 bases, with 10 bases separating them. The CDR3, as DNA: TGTGCCAGCACCCAGCAGGCCTCCTACGAGCAGTACTTC. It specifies CASTQQASYEQYF.

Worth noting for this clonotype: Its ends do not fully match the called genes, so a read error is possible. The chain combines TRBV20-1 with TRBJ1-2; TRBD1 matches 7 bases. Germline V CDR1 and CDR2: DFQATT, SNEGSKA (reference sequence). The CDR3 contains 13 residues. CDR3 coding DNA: TGCAGTGCCAGAGACAGGGCTCCTCGTGGCTACACCTTC. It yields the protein CSARDRAPRGYTF.

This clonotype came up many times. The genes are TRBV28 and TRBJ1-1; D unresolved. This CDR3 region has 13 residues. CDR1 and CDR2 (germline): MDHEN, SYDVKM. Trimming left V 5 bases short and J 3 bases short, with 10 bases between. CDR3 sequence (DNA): TGTGCCAGCAGTCCCCCTGGGGACACTGAAGCTTTCTTT. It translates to CASSPPGDTEAFF. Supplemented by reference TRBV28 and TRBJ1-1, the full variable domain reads DVKVTQSSRYLVKRTGEKVFLECVQDMDHENMFWYRQDPGLGLRLIYFSYDVKMKEKGDIPEGYSVSREKKERFSLILESASTNQTSMYLCASSPPGDTEAFFGQGTRLTVV.